Listed below are T cell receptor beta chains from one sample, sequenced in a study of cytomegalovirus exposure and HLA in healthy donors. Clones were sequenced by immunoSEQ multiplex PCR, and TCRdb holds only the in-frame ones, with some missing. Of 150,000 or so clones detected, approximately 73% appear once; the ten largest clones hold approximately 1.6%. The sample taken for sequencing was PBMCs. Every receptor here comes from a woman younger than 30 in good health and CMV-seronegative. CDR3s include the opening cysteine and the closing phenylalanine or tryptophan. The D gene is left open where the match is weak. Clone size, where shown, is once, few, many, or a class for clones that have expanded.

>few|.|TRBJ1-1|TRBV30
CAWSGQSREFLNTEAFF
TGTGCCTGGAGTGGCCAATCTCGGGAGTTTTTGAACACTGAAGCTTTCTTT
>few|.|TRBJ1-1|TRBV7-2
CASSEQGARTEAFF
TGTGCCAGCAGCGAGCAAGGGGCCCGGACTGAAGCTTTCTTT
>.|.|TRBJ1-1|TRBV7-2
CASSLDFRNTEAFF
TGTGCCAGCAGCTTAGACTTCCGGAACACTGAAGCTTTCTTT
>.|.|TRBJ1-5|TRBV25-1
CASSMTGKNQPQHF
TGTGCCAGCAGTATGACAGGAAAAAATCAGCCCCAGCATTTT
>few|.|TRBJ2-1|TRBV6-1
CASRGDPRNEQFF
TGTGCCAGCAGGGGAGACCCCCGAAATGAGCAGTTCTTC
>.|TRBD1|TRBJ2-6|TRBV7-9
CASSQVPGQRSGANVPTF
TGTGCCAGCAGCCAAGTCCCGGGACAGAGGTCTGGGGCCAACGTCCCGACTTTC
>.|.|TRBJ1-6|TRBV7-9
CASSLASAGSSYNSPLHF
TGTGCCAGCAGCTTAGCCTCGGCAGGTAGCTCCTATAATTCACCCCTCCACTTT
>.|TRBD1|TRBJ2-1|TRBV18
CASSPRQGRNEQFF
TGTGCCAGCTCACCACGACAGGGTCGGAATGAGCAGTTCTTC
>.|.|TRBJ2-2|TRBV19
CASSREHTGTGELFF
TGTGCCAGTAGCAGGGAACACACAGGCACCGGGGAGCTGTTTTTT
>once|TRBD1|TRBJ1-1|TRBV19
CASSIIGGPEAFF
TGTGCCAGTAGTATAATAGGGGGCCCTGAAGCTTTCTTT
>.|TRBD2|TRBJ2-1|TRBV30
CAWSGVGSGRVIYEQFF
TGTGCCTGGAGTGGGGTGGGTAGCGGGAGGGTTATCTATGAGCAGTTCTTC
>.|TRBD1|TRBJ1-5|TRBV18
CASSFDRVSNQPQHF
TGTGCCAGCTCATTCGACAGGGTGAGCAATCAGCCCCAGCATTTT
>once|.|TRBJ2-3|TRBV5-6
CASSSTGTDTQYF
TGTGCCAGCAGTTCAACAGGGACGGATACGCAGTATTTT
>.|.|TRBJ1-5|TRBV15
CATSRARLQPPQHF
TGTGCCACCAGCAGAGCGCGACTACAGCCACCCCAGCATTTT
>.|TRBD2|TRBJ2-1|TRBV29-1
CSVGTSGRVANEQFF
TGCAGCGTGGGGACTAGCGGGAGGGTAGCGAATGAGCAGTTCTTC
>.|.|TRBJ1-2|TRBV29-1
CSVEDAGYGYTF
TGCAGCGTTGAAGATGCGGGGTATGGCTACACCTTC
>.|.|TRBJ1-3|TRBV18
CASSSNREISGNTIYF
TGTGCCAGCTCATCTAACAGGGAAATCTCTGGAAACACCATATATTTT
>.|.|TRBJ1-3|TRBV4-3
CASSQDLTYSGNTIYF
TGCGCCAGCAGCCAAGATCTAACCTACTCTGGAAACACCATATATTTT
>.|.|TRBJ2-7|TRBV4-1
CASSPQSDYGGEQYF
TGCGCCAGCAGCCCTCAATCCGATTATGGAGGCGAGCAGTACTTC
>once|.|TRBJ2-1|TRBV18
CASSPPSRVLRNEQFF
TGTGCCAGCTCACCACCATCCAGGGTCCTCCGCAATGAGCAGTTCTTC
>.|.|TRBJ2-1|TRBV6-4
CASSGSLAHEQFF
TGTGCCAGCAGTGGTTCACTAGCCCATGAGCAGTTCTTC
>.|.|TRBJ1-2|TRBV5-5
CASSLGDTSNYGYTF
TGTGCCAGCAGCTTGGGTGACACCTCTAACTATGGCTACACCTTC
>.|TRBD1|TRBJ1-5|TRBV28
CASSPRTGWDQPQHF
TGTGCCAGCAGTCCCCGGACAGGGTGGGATCAGCCCCAGCATTTT
>.|.|TRBJ1-6|TRBV5-5
CASSPLYNSPLHF
TGTGCCAGCAGCCCCCTATATAATTCACCCCTCCACTTT
>.|TRBD2|TRBJ2-3|TRBV6-4
CASSETSGGAQDTQYF
TGTGCCAGCAGTGAGACTAGCGGGGGGGCCCAAGATACGCAGTATTTT
>.|.|TRBJ1-1|TRBV7-9
CASSSGVTEAFF
TGTGCCAGCAGCTCCGGGGTTACTGAAGCTTTCTTT
>few|TRBD1|TRBJ1-1|TRBV5-8
CASSGRQGSTEAFF
TGTGCCAGCAGCGGCCGACAGGGGAGCACTGAAGCTTTCTTT
>few|.|TRBJ1-5|TRBV27
CASSPPEAGGSNQPQHF
TGTGCCAGCAGTCCCCCCGAGGCGGGTGGTAGCAATCAGCCCCAGCATTTT
>.|.|TRBJ2-1|TRBV19
CASSFGTRVWEQFF
TGTGCCAGTAGTTTCGGGACTCGAGTCTGGGAGCAGTTCTTC
>.|.|TRBJ1-3|TRBV6-5
CASSSGVGGLNF
TGTGCCAGCAGCTCAGGTGTGGGTGGGCTCAATTTT
>.|TRBD2|TRBJ2-1|TRBV5-4
CASSSGLVFNEQFF
TGTGCCAGCAGTTCTGGACTAGTCTTCAATGAGCAGTTCTTC
>.|TRBD2|TRBJ2-2|TRBV13
CASSILTSGRIDTGELFF
TGTGCCAGCAGCATCCTCACTAGCGGGAGGATCGACACCGGGGAGCTGTTTTTT
>.|.|TRBJ1-2|TRBV7-9
CSSSLQGWYGYTF
TGTTCCAGCAGCTTACAGGGATGGTATGGCTACACCTTC
>.|.|TRBJ2-5|TRBV6-5
CASSPGGGGGETQYF
TGTGCCAGCAGTCCCGGAGGAGGGGGCGGAGAGACCCAGTACTTC
>.|.|TRBJ2-7|TRBV19
CASSIAEGPPPYEQYF
TGTGCCAGTAGTATAGCGGAGGGACCTCCCCCCTACGAGCAGTACTTC
>.|.|TRBJ1-3|TRBV19
CASSIQLPGNTIYF
TGTGCCAGTAGCATACAACTCCCTGGAAACACCATATATTTT
>.|TRBD1|TRBJ1-4|TRBV5-4
CASSGGTGGVEKLFF
TGTGCCAGCAGCGGGGGGACAGGGGGAGTTGAAAAACTGTTTTTT
>.|TRBD1|TRBJ1-5|TRBV19
CASRRDRGNQPQHF
TGTGCCAGTCGCCGGGACAGGGGCAATCAGCCCCAGCATTTT
>few|.|TRBJ1-2|TRBV4-3
CASSQDRGRGNGYTF
TGCGCCAGCAGCCAAGATAGAGGCAGGGGAAATGGCTACACCTTC
>.|.|TRBJ1-1|TRBV18
CASSPGLANTEAFF
TGTGCCAGCTCACCTGGGCTTGCGAACACTGAAGCTTTCTTT
>once|TRBD1|TRBJ2-1|TRBV6-6
CASLTGAAYNEQFF
TGTGCCAGCCTTACAGGGGCCGCGTACAATGAGCAGTTCTTC
>.|.|TRBJ2-1|TRBV5-4
CASSLEPFREGGHNEQFF
TGTGCCAGCAGCTTGGAACCCTTCCGGGAAGGAGGACACAATGAGCAGTTCTTC
>.|TRBD1|TRBJ1-2|TRBV28
CAIRTGGSDGYTF
TGTGCCATCCGGACAGGGGGGTCTGATGGCTACACCTTC
>.|.|TRBJ1-3|TRBV5-1
CASSSEIGGDAGNTIYF
TGCGCCAGCAGCTCGGAGATAGGGGGTGATGCTGGAAACACCATATATTTT
>once|.|TRBJ2-2|TRBV5-1
CASSLALQGSTGELFF
TGCGCCAGCAGCTTGGCTCTGCAGGGATCCACCGGGGAGCTGTTTTTT
>.|TRBD2|TRBJ2-1|TRBV5-1
CASSLLAGAYNEQFF
TGCGCCAGCAGCTTGTTAGCGGGGGCCTACAATGAGCAGTTCTTC
>.|TRBD2|TRBJ2-5|TRBV5-8
CASSLSSGGYQETQYF
TGTGCCAGCAGCTTGTCTAGCGGGGGTTACCAAGAGACCCAGTACTTC
>few|.|TRBJ1-6|TRBV4-1
CASSPSGYNSPLHF
TGCGCCAGCAGCCCCTCCGGTTATAATTCACCCCTCCACTTT